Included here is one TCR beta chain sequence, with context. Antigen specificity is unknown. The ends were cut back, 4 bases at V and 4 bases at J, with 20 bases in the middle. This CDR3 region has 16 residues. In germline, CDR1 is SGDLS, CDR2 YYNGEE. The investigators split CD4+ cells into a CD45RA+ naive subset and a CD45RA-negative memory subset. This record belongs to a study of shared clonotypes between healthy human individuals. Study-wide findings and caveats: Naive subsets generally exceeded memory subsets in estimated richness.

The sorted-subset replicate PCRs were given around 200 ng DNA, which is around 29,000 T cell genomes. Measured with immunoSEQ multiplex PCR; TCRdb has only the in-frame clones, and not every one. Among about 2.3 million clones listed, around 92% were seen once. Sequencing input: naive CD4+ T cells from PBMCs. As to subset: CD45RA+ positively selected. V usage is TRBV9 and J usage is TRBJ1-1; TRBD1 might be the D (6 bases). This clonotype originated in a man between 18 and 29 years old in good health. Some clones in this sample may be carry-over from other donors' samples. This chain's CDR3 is CASSISDRPRFTEAFF. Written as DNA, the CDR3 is TGTGCCAGCAGCATCAGCGACAGGCCTCGGTTCACTGAAGCTTTCTTT.